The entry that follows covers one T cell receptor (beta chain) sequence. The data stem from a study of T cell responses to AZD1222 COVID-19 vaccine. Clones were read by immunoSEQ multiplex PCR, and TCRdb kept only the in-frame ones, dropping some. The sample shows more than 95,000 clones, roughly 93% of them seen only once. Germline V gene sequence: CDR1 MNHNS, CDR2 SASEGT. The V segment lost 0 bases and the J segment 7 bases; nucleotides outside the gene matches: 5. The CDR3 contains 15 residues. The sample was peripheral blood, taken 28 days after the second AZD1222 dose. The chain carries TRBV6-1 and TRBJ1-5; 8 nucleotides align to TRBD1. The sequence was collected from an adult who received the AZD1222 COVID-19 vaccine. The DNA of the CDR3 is TGTGCCAGCAGTGAAGCGCCCACAGGGGGGCAGCCCCAGCATTTT. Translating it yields CASSEAPTGGQPQHF.